This T cell receptor beta chain was obtained from a study of response to subunit inactivated influenza vaccine. Broader study findings: The authors offered the suggestion that each seasonal influenza vaccination recruits few new T cells.

Comments on this clonotype: The antigen remains unidentified.

V was clipped by 4 bases and J by 0 bases, with 13 bases between them. The CDR3 is 16 residues long. Germline V gene lookup returns CDR1 SGHRS and CDR2 YFSETQ. TCRdb recomputed calls from the RT-PCR reads with MiXCR, one row per CDR3 protein. The sample has approximately 570,000 distinct CDR3 sequences, 6.5% to 8% seen once. The material sequenced was PBMCs from blood, taken less than 30 months after vaccination. This receptor was taken from a man aged 45 to 75 who received an inactivated influenza vaccine. The rearrangement joins TRBV5-1 to TRBJ1-4; D ambiguous. CDR3 bases: TGCGCCAGCAGCCTAACTGATGCCTCAACTAATGAAAAACTGTTTTTT. Translating it yields CASSLTDASTNEKLFF.